The T cell receptor beta chain described here comes from a study of shared T cell receptors in the human thymus. A remark on this clone: Other DNA sequences from this sample encode an identical CDR3 as well.

The germline V gene encodes CDR1 MNHEY and CDR2 SVGAGI. Trimming at V came to 2 bases and at J to 8 bases, leaving 4 bases not matched to a gene. This CDR3 is built from 13 residues. Here immunoSEQ multiplex PCR was the method, and the copy in TCRdb shows in-frame clones only, minus some. The table shows over 650,000 clones, with more than 70% occurring only once. These same data were also listed under a study on human thymus T cells. That work contributes: Thymic resections from corrective heart surgery supplied the tissue.

The receptor was isolated from a boy under two years old with a congenital heart defect. V gene TRBV6-5 combines with J gene TRBJ1-2; TRBD1 aligns across 8 bases. The material sequenced was thymocytes. The CDR3 bases are TGTGCCAGCAGTTACGGACAGGGTAACGGCTACACCTTC. It specifies CASSYGQGNGYTF.